This T cell receptor (beta chain) was found in a study of cytomegalovirus exposure and HLA in healthy donors. The overall study: Early released data had about 85 million unique TCRs, all coming from HLA-typed donors. Overall study results and limits: Prior analysis indicated that the majority of TCR beta V segments exhibited productivity approximately 87% or approximately 30% of the time. As a later analysis revealed, most CMV-associated TCR beta chains appeared HLA-restricted.

Healthy donors of bone marrow made up the group. The CDR3 loop spans 15 amino acids. CDR1 and CDR2 (germline): SSHAT, FNYEAQ (reference sequence). PCR involved 60 Vbeta and 13 Jbeta primers. Data came from immunoSEQ multiplex PCR; TCRdb stores just in-frame clones and leaves some out. The table lists 55,000 to 85,000 clones. Concerning this clone: Its antigen is currently unknown. At one end the junction does not follow the germline gene, possibly because of a read error.

Sequenced input: PBMCs. The chain employs TRBV7-7 and TRBJ2-5; D possibly corresponds to TRBD2 (6 bases). The clonotype was recovered from a woman aged 25 to 45 in good health and CMV-seronegative. Written as DNA, the CDR3 is TGTGCTAGCAGCTTAGCGCCCGGGGGAATGGAGACCCAGTACTTC. This sequence encodes CASSLAPGGMETQYF. Filled out from reference TRBV7-7 and TRBJ2-5, the complete variable domain reads GAGVSQSPRYKVTKRGQDVTLRCDPISSHATLYWYQQALGQGPEFLTYFNYEAQPDKSGLPSDRFSAERPEGSISTLTIQRTEQRDSAMYRCASSLAPGGMETQYFGPGTRLLVL.